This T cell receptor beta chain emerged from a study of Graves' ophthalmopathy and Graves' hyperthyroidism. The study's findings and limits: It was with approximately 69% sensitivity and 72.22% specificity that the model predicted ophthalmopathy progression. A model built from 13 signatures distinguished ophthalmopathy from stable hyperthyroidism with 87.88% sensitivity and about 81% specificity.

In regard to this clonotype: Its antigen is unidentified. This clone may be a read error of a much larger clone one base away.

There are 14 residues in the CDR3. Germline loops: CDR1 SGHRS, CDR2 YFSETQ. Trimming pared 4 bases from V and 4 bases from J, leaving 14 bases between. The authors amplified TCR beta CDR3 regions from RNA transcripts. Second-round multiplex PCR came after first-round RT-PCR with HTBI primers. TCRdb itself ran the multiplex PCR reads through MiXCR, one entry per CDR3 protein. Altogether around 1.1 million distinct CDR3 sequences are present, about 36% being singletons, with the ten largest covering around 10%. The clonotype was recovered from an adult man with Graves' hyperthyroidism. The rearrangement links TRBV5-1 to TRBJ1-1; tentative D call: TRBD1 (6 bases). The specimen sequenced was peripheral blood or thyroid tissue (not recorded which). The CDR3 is CASSPVQGFTEAFF. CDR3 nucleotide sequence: TGCGCCAGCAGCCCGGTTCAGGGGTTCACTGAAGCTTTCTTT.